This TCR beta chain was identified during a study of blood T cell repertoires in COVID-19. The CDR3 has 14 residues. Germline CDR1 is LNHDA and CDR2 is SQIVND (reference sequence). V was trimmed by 4 bases and J by 4 bases, leaving 13 bases between them. Original methodology: It was from reference gene primer amplification that nucleated cell counts were estimated. Libraries were prepared by immunoSEQ multiplex PCR; TCRdb keeps only in-frame clonotypes and omits some of them. V, J and clone size were drawn from that table, and D and trimming were deduced from the DNA. Of about 280,000 clones listed, roughly 80% were seen once; the top ten hold roughly 4.7%.

Specimen: PBMCs or T cells enriched from blood (not recorded which). The TCR was taken from a man aged 35-49 years who had been exposed to COVID-19. The chain joins TRBV19 to TRBJ2-5; no firm D call. CDR3 coding DNA: TGTGCCAGTAGTACCCTGACTGGAGTAGAGACCCAGTACTTC. Protein product: CASSTLTGVETQYF.